This T cell receptor beta chain was observed in a study of blood T cell repertoires in COVID-19. Authors' analysis steps: Estimated nucleated cell counts came from reference gene primer amplification. TCRdb's table, derived via immunoSEQ multiplex PCR, lists solely in-frame clones and lacks some. Clone size and the V and J calls come from that table; the DNA yielded D and trimming. The table records some 330,000 clones, approximately 88% of them present only once. Participants reported their clinical history, and cohort assignment relied on those reports. This TCR derives from a man aged 25-40 years who had recovered from COVID-19. Sequencing input: PBMCs or T cells enriched from blood (not recorded which).

Here the CDR3 reads CATSDLLDTQYF. In DNA form, the CDR3 reads TGTGCCACCAGTGATTTGCTTGATACGCAGTATTTT. J is TRBJ2-3 and V is TRBV24-1; D unresolved. Trimming cost V 0 bases and J 6 bases, with 3 bases left between them. CDR3 size: 12 residues. Germline CDR1 KGHDR, CDR2 SFDVKD.